This TCR beta chain was captured by sequencing in a study of T cell repertoires in cytomegalovirus infection. Study-level information: Matching HLA type, along with CMV infection, was indicated by public TCR beta signatures. Whole-study results and caveats: Totalled public TCR beta family frequency picked out people who carried CMV plus the relevant HLA. Clonotypes of TCR beta that were HLA-C-restricted and CMV-specific dominated the ex vivo response.

TCRdb reprocessed the reads with MiXCR, giving one entry per CDR3 protein. The sample holds approximately 170,000 distinct CDR3 sequences; 14% are singletons and the top ten take approximately 30%. Comments on this clonotype: What it binds is unknown.

The sequenced sample was PBMCs. This clonotype was sampled from a human donor in good health (CMV status not recorded). Some clones in this sample may be carry-over from other donors' samples.

CDR3 loop: CASSSPTRSTVDGTQYF. Here the CDR3 DNA reads TGTGCCAGCAGTTCCCCGACAAGGTCGACAGTTGACGGAACGCAGTATTTT. V gene TRBV28 combines with J gene TRBJ2-3, with a tentative D call TRBD1 (5 bases). V was cut by 4 bases and J by 9 bases, with 26 bases left in between. CDR3 length: 17 residues. The germline V gene encodes CDR1 MDHEN and CDR2 SYDVKM.